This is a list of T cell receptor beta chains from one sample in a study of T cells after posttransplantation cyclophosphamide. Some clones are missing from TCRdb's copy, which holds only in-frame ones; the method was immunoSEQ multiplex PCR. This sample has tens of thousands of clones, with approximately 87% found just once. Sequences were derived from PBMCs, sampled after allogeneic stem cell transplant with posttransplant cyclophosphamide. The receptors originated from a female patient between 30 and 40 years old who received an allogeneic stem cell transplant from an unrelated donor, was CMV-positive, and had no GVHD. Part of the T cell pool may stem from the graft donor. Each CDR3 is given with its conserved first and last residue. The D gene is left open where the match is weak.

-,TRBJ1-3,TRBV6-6,CASSYSGGSGNTIYF,TGTGCCAGCAGTTACTCCGGAGGGTCTGGAAACACCATATATTTT
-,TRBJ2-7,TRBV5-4,CASSSPPGTGQDF,TGTGCCAGCAGCTCCCCGCCCGGGACTGGGCAAGACTTC
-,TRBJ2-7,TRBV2,CASSDVGDEQYF,TGTGCCAGCAGTGACGTCGGGGACGAGCAGTACTTC
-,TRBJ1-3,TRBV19,CASRGASGNTIYF,TGTGCCAGTAGGGGGGCCTCTGGAAACACCATATATTTT
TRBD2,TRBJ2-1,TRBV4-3,CASSQEVGGGEQFF,TGCGCCAGCAGCCAAGAGGTGGGCGGGGGTGAGCAGTTCTTC
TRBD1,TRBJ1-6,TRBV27,CASSHLKLTGSNSPLHF,TGTGCCAGCAGTCATTTAAAGCTGACAGGGTCCAATTCACCCCTCCACTTT
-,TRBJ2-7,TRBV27,CASSLGGSEQYF,TGTGCCAGCAGTCTGGGAGGTTCCGAGCAGTACTTC
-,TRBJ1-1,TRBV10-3,CAISVTRTLLGNTEAFF,TGTGCCATCAGTGTAACCCGGACACTTTTGGGGAACACTGAAGCTTTCTTT
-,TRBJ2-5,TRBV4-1,CASSQGYGLAETQYF,TGCGCCAGCAGCCAAGGATACGGGTTAGCGGAGACCCAGTACTTC
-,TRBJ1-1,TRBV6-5,CASRQALLEAFF,TGTGCCAGCAGACAGGCCCTATTGGAAGCTTTCTTT
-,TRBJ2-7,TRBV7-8,CASSLLPGLVYEQYF,TGTGCCAGCAGCTTACTACCGGGACTCGTCTACGAGCAGTACTTC
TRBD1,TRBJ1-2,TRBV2,CASSEQGLGYGYTF,TGTGCCAGCAGCGAACAGGGGTTGGGCTATGGCTACACCTTC
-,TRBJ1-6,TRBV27,CASSLGSTVNNSPLHF,TGTGCCAGCAGTTTAGGCAGTACCGTTAATAATTCACCCCTCCACTTT
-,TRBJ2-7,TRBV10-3,CAISDLTNTGYEQYF,TGTGCCATCAGCGACCTAACTAATACCGGATACGAGCAGTACTTC
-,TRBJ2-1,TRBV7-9,CASSLEGTGYVQGYNEQFF,TGTGCCAGCAGCTTAGAGGGAACCGGATACGTCCAGGGGTACAATGAGCAGTTCTTC
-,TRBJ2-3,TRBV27,CASSPPVRTDTQYF,TGTGCCAGCAGTCCACCGGTCCGCACAGATACGCAGTATTTT
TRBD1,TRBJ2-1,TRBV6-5,CASSYGDSNNEQFF,TGTGCCAGCAGTTACGGGGACAGCAACAATGAGCAGTTCTTC